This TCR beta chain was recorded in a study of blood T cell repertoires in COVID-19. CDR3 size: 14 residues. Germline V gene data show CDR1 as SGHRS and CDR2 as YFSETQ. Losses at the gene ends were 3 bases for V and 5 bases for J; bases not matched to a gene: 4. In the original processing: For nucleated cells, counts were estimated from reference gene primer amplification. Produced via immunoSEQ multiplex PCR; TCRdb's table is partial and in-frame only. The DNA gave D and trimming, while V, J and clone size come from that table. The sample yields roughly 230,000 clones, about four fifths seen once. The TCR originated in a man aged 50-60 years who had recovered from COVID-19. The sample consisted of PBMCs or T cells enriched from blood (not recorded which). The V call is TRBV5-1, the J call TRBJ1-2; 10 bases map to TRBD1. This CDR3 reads CASSSRTGGYGYTF. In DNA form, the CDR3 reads TGCGCCAGCAGCTCCCGGACAGGGGGGTATGGCTACACCTTC.